Below, 28 T cell receptor gamma chains from the same sample are listed, as sequenced in a study of γδ T cells in repeated Plasmodium falciparum infection. TCRdb used CATT to re-call clones from the multiplex PCR reads. The sample gives about 30,000 gamma-chain clones, more than 1.4% of which show up once; roughly a fifth is in the top ten. Gammadelta T cells were flow-sorted from PBMC into Vgamma9/Vdelta2+ and Vdelta2-negative populations for bulk analysis. Sequencing was done on a sample of gamma-delta T cells from blood. The receptors were gathered from a pool of human donors (malaria-infected and uninfected, not separated).

This clone was counted at least ten times. The protein given by TCRdb reflects a much larger clone and differs at residue 7 from this DNA's translation, likely from a read error; the protein shown is the DNA's translation. The CDR3 region is CATWDGSYYKRLF. CDR3 bases: TGTGCCACCTGGGACGGGAGCTATTATAAGAGACTCTTT. The chain is built from TRGV3 and TRGJ1 or TRGJ2. The CDR3 consists of 13 residues. Germline values: CDR1 VTNTFY, CDR2 YDVSTARD (reference sequence).

This clone was seen many times. A read error likely explains why the TCRdb protein, taken from a much larger clone, differs from this DNA's translation at residue 9; the protein shown is translated from the DNA. V usage is TRGV9 and J usage is TRGJP. Germline values: CDR1 GITISATS, CDR2 ISYDGTV (reference sequence). The CDR3 contains 16 residues. Losses at the gene ends were 6 bases for V and 12 bases for J; bases not matched to a gene: 14. CDR3 region: CALWSLSQSGKKIKVF. The CDR3, as DNA: TGTGCCTTGTGGAGTCTTTCCCAGTCGGGCAAAAAAATCAAGGTATTT.

This clone was counted many times. TCRdb's entry gives the protein of a much larger clone, which mismatches this DNA's translation at residue 14, likely from a read error; the protein reported here is translated from the DNA. The chain's CDR3 is CALWAPQELGKKIRVF. Here the CDR3 DNA reads TGTGCCTTGTGGGCTCCTCAAGAGTTGGGCAAAAAAATCAGGGTATTT. The J gene has no call, while the V gene is TRGV9. Germline CDR1 is GITISATS and CDR2 is ISYDGTV (reference sequence). CDR3 length equals 16 residues.

This clone was seen a few times. TCRdb assigns this DNA the protein of a much larger clone, which departs from its translation at residue 10; this likely reflects a read error, and the protein shown comes from translating the DNA. The chain recombines TRGV2 with TRGJ1 or TRGJ2. No J segment appears in TCRdb, so it was assigned here by matching the sequence to germline. This CDR3 has 13 residues. J gave up 12 bases and V 0 bases, and 11 bases lay outside the gene matches. Germline V gives CDR1 EGSNGY, CDR2 YDSYNSKV. The CDR3 region is CATWDGRREVKLF. The CDR3 coding sequence is TGTGCCACCTGGGACGGGCGAAGAGAGGTGAAACTCTTT.

This clone turned up a few times. TCRdb's protein, taken from a much larger clone, differs from this DNA's translation at residue 6, likely owing to a read error; the protein displayed comes from the DNA. The genes are TRGV9 and TRGJP. The J gene, not given by TCRdb, was assigned here from a germline match of the nucleotide sequence. Germline values: CDR1 GITISATS, CDR2 ISYDGTV (reference sequence). The CDR3 sequence is 17 residues long. The ends lost 2 bases at V and 7 bases at J; junction bases unmatched: 8. The CDR3 here is CALWEARVELGKKIKVF. DNA of the CDR3: TGTGCCTTGTGGGAGGCGCGGGTTGAGTTGGGCAAAAAAATCAAGGTATTT.

This clone was picked up a small number of times. This may arise from a read error, as a much more abundant clone is one base away. This chain uses TRGV9 with TRGJ1 or TRGJ2. The J gene was missing in TCRdb and was found by matching the end of the DNA to germline. The ends lost 0 bases at V and 12 bases at J; junction bases unmatched: 14. Germline CDR1 GITISATS, CDR2 ISYDGTV (reference sequence). The CDR3 has 14 residues. The CDR3 is CALWEVHCSGRKLF. Written as DNA, the CDR3 is TGTGCCTTGTGGGAGGTGCACTGCTCCGGTAGGAAACTCTTT.

In its sample, this clone was seen many times. The TCRdb protein comes from a much larger clone and disagrees with this DNA's translation at residue 8, likely due to a read error; the protein given here is derived from the DNA. The chain has TRGV9 and TRGJP. Assignment of the J gene here rests on matching the DNA to germline, because TCRdb gives none. J lost 7 bases, V lost 0 bases, and 6 bases had no gene match. The CDR3 covers 17 residues. Germline CDR1 reads GITISATS; CDR2 reads ISYDGTV (reference sequence). Here the CDR3 DNA reads TGTGCCTTGTGGGAGGTGGTATTCGAGTTGGGCAAAAAAATCAAGGTATTT. It encodes CALWEVVFELGKKIKVF.

As concerns this clone: TCRdb pairs this DNA with a much larger clone's protein that differs at residue 7, likely a read error; the protein shown was translated from the DNA. This chain joins TRGV8 and TRGJ1 or TRGJ2. Here the J gene came from matching the DNA to germline, since TCRdb omits it. Germline CDR1 reads VENAVY; CDR2 reads YDSYNSRV. The CDR3 covers 14 residues. V lost 2 bases, J lost 5 bases, and 9 bases stayed unmatched. The DNA of the CDR3 is TGTGCCACCTGGGATAATGGGGGCGATTATAAGAAACTCTTT. This translates into CATWDNGGDYKKLF.

The sample holds a few counts of this clone. Since a far larger clone is one base different, this is likely a read error. In the same sample, other DNA sequences code for this CDR3. CDR3 region: CALWEDYWDKKLF. The CDR3 nucleotides are TGTGCCTTGTGGGAAGATTATTGGGATAAGAAACTCTTT. The chain has TRGV9 and TRGJ1 or TRGJ2. The J gene, left out of TCRdb, was set here by checking the DNA against germline. The V gene's germline CDR1 is GITISATS and CDR2 ISYDGTV (reference sequence). The CDR3 extends over 13 amino acids. Trimming removed 4 bases from V and 8 bases from J; junction bases left unmatched: 11.

As for this clone: TCRdb records a much larger clone's protein for this DNA, with a difference at residue 7 that likely arises from a read error; the protein given is the translation of the DNA. Here the CDR3 DNA reads TGTGCCTTGTGGGTGACCTACAAGGGCTTTAAGAAACTCTTT. Translated: CALWVTYKGFKKLF. The V gene is TRGV9, the J gene TRGJ1 or TRGJ2. In the absence of a J gene in TCRdb, the DNA was matched to germline to assign it here. The V segment lost 5 bases and the J segment 9 bases; nucleotides outside the gene matches: 16. The germline V gene has CDR1 GITISATS and CDR2 ISYDGTV (reference sequence). The CDR3 covers 14 residues.

A note on this clone: TCRdb records a much larger clone's protein for this DNA, with a difference at residue 6 that likely arises from a read error; the protein given is the translation of the DNA. V and J are TRGV9 and TRGJP. The J gene was missing in TCRdb and was found by matching the end of the DNA to germline. Germline V gene sequence: CDR1 GITISATS, CDR2 ISYDGTV (reference sequence). The CDR3 totals 18 residues. The trim removed 0 bases at V and 4 bases at J, leaving 6 bases unmatched. This CDR3 is CALWEVGPQELGKKIKVF. In DNA form, the CDR3 reads TGTGCCTTGTGGGAGGTGGGCCCTCAAGAGTTGGGCAAAAAAATCAAGGTATTT.

This clone has just a few counts. A read error likely explains why the TCRdb protein, taken from a much larger clone, differs from this DNA's translation at residue 15; the protein shown is translated from the DNA. No J gene was named, though the V gene is TRGV9. The CDR3 extends over 17 amino acids. Per the germline V gene, CDR1 is GITISATS and CDR2 is ISYDGTV (reference sequence). This chain's CDR3 is CALWEGDQELGKKIRVF. The DNA for the CDR3 is TGTGCCTTGTGGGAGGGAGATCAAGAGTTGGGCAAAAAAATCAGGGTATTT.

This clone has a count of ten or more. TCRdb records a much larger clone's protein for this DNA, with a difference at residue 3 that likely arises from a read error; the protein given is the translation of the DNA. J is TRGJ1 or TRGJ2 and V is TRGV3. Germline loops: CDR1 VTNTFY, CDR2 YDVSTARD (reference sequence). CDR3 length: 13 residues. CDR3 region: CAPWDRRVYKKLF. The CDR3 DNA reads as TGTGCCCCCTGGGACAGGCGCGTTTATAAGAAACTCTTT.

As regards this clone: This is likely an artifact of a read error, given a far larger clone one base away. Other nucleotide sequences in the sample specify the same CDR3. The chain carries TRGV4 and TRGJ1 or TRGJ2. The J gene is absent in TCRdb and was assigned here via DNA matching to germline. The CDR3 is 12 amino acids. CDR1 and CDR2 from the germline V gene are EGSTGY and YDSYTSSV. DNA of the CDR3: TGCGCCACCTGGGATCCGATAAATAAGAAACTCTTT. Amino acids: CATWDPINKKLF.

The table lists this clone with many counts. TCRdb shows a much larger clone's protein in place of this DNA's translation, and the two differ at residue 4, likely through a read error; the protein shown is translated from the DNA. J is TRGJP and V is TRGV9. The J gene was not available in TCRdb and was assigned here by matching the DNA to germline segments. CDR1 is GITISATS, CDR2 ISYDGTV, per germline (reference sequence). CDR3 length: 17 residues. The CDR3 DNA is TGTGCCTTGCGGGAGGAGATACAAGAGTTGGGCAAAAAAATCAAGGTATTT. It encodes CALREEIQELGKKIKVF.

Many counts were recorded for this clone. A far larger clone is one base from this, pointing to a likely read error. In the same sample, other DNA sequences code for this CDR3. V gene TRGV9 combines with J gene TRGJP. In the absence of a J gene in TCRdb, the DNA was matched to germline to assign it here. This CDR3 is 17 amino acids long. In germline, CDR1 is GITISATS, CDR2 ISYDGTV (reference sequence). The DNA for the CDR3 is TGTGCCCTGTGGGAGGTGCAGATTGAGTTGGGCAAAAAAATCAAGGTATTT. Amino acid sequence: CALWEVQIELGKKIKVF.

This clone was counted at least ten times. This chain links TRGV8 with TRGJ1 or TRGJ2. Matching the DNA to germline supplied the J gene, which TCRdb does not give. V lost 6 bases to trimming and J lost 8 bases; unmatched junction nucleotides: 1. CDR1 and CDR2 from the germline V gene are VENAVY and YDSYNSRV. The length of the CDR3 is 9 residues. CDR3 DNA sequence: TGTGCCACCTGGCATAAGAAACTCTTT. The encoded protein is CATWHKKLF.

At least ten counts were recorded for this clone. Given a far larger clone just one base away, this is likely a sequencing read error. This sample includes further DNA sequences coding for the same CDR3. V is TRGV9 and J is TRGJ1 or TRGJ2. TCRdb gives no J gene; it was assigned here by matching the DNA to germline. CDR1 and CDR2 from the germline V gene are GITISATS and ISYDGTV (reference sequence). CDR3 length: 16 amino acids. The CDR3 spells CALWEVIGGAYYKKLF. The CDR3 bases are TGTGCTTTGTGGGAGGTCATCGGGGGAGCTTATTATAAGAAACTCTTT.

This clone was counted at least ten times. TCRdb shows a much larger clone's protein in place of this DNA's translation, and the two differ at residue 13, likely through a read error; the protein shown is translated from the DNA. The gene calls are TRGV9 and TRGJP. The J gene, left out of TCRdb, was set here by checking the DNA against germline. The CDR3 contains 16 residues. The germline gives CDR1 GITISATS, CDR2 ISYDGTV (reference sequence). In DNA form, the CDR3 reads TGTGCCTTGTGGGAAGAGCTCGAGTTGGGCAAAAAAACCAAGGTATTT. It is translated as CALWEELELGKKTKVF.

Points on this clone: For this DNA, TCRdb reports the protein of a much larger clone, which diverges at residue 11, most likely from a read error; the protein presented here is translated directly from the DNA. No J gene was assigned, while the V gene was called as TRGV8. The CDR3 runs to 13 residues. Germline V gene lookup returns CDR1 VENAVY and CDR2 YDSYNSRV. The CDR3: CATWHLNYYKELF. The DNA of the CDR3 is TGTGCCACCTGGCACTTGAATTATTATAAGGAACTCTTT.

This clone was counted ten times or more. The chain is built from TRGV5 and TRGJ1 or TRGJ2. No J segment appears in TCRdb, so it was assigned here by matching the sequence to germline. Germline V gene lookup returns CDR1 VINAFY and CDR2 YDVSNSKD. This CDR3 comprises 14 residues. The V gene end was trimmed by 1 base and the J gene end by 7 bases; junction bases not matched to a gene: 10. CDR3 DNA sequence: TGTGCCACCTGGGACAGCCCCCGATCCTATAAGAAACTCTTT. Translating gives CATWDSPRSYKKLF.

To note about this clone: TCRdb records a much larger clone's protein for this DNA, with a difference at residue 10 that likely arises from a read error; the protein given is the translation of the DNA. V usage is TRGV9 and J usage is TRGJP. Germline V gene lookup returns CDR1 GITISATS and CDR2 ISYDGTV (reference sequence). The V and J ends lost 1 base and 4 bases, in that order; junction bases with no gene match: 16. The CDR3 contains 21 residues. In DNA, the CDR3 is TGTGCCTTGTGGGAGGTCCCCAGGAGGTCCGCACAAGAGTTGGGCAAAAAAATCAAGGTATTT. It specifies CALWEVPRRSAQELGKKIKVF.

A word on this clone: A far larger clone lies a single base away; this is likely a read error. In the same sample, other DNA sequences code for this CDR3. No J gene call was made, and the V gene is TRGV8. The CDR3 runs to 11 residues. The germline V gene encodes CDR1 VENAVY and CDR2 YDSYNSRV. For the CDR3, the DNA is TGTGCCACCTGGGATAGTAACCGGAAGCTCTTT. Its translation is CATWDSNRKLF.

This clone appeared many times. Since a far larger clone is one base different, this is likely a read error. Other DNA sequences of this sample code for an identical CDR3. With the J gene uncalled, the V gene is TRGV9. This CDR3 comprises 15 residues. The germline CDR1 and CDR2 sequences are GITISATS and ISYDGTV (reference sequence). DNA of the CDR3: TGTGCCTTGTGGGAGGTTACTAGAACCTATTATAAGAAACTCTTC. Encoded protein: CALWEVTRTYYKKLF.

As regards this clone: TCRdb records a much larger clone's protein for this DNA, with a difference at residue 3 that likely arises from a read error; the protein given is the translation of the DNA. Other DNA sequences from this sample encode an identical CDR3 as well. This rearrangement joins TRGV3 to TRGJ1 or TRGJ2. Germline assignment: CDR1 VTNTFY and CDR2 YDVSTARD (reference sequence). The CDR3 covers 13 residues. CDR3 bases: TGTGCCCCCTGGGACAGCCCTTATTATAAGAAACTCTTT. Its translation is CAPWDSPYYKKLF.

This clone was seen more than once but under ten times. TCRdb's entry gives the protein of a much larger clone, which mismatches this DNA's translation at residues 2 and 8, likely from a read error; the protein reported here is translated from the DNA. The chain is built from TRGV2 and TRGJ1 or TRGJ2. TCRdb offers no J gene call, so here the DNA was matched to germline to obtain one. There are 13 residues in the CDR3. CDR1 and CDR2 (germline): EGSNGY, YDSYNSKV. The CDR3 is CTTWDGGGYKKLF. The DNA for the CDR3 is TGTACCACCTGGGACGGGGGGGGTTATAAGAAACTCTTT.

As concerns this clone: TCRdb's protein, taken from a much larger clone, differs from this DNA's translation at residue 3, likely owing to a read error; the protein displayed comes from the DNA. The rearrangement joins TRGV2 to TRGJ1 or TRGJ2. TCRdb is silent on the J gene; assignment here came from matching the DNA to germline. The CDR3 contains 13 residues. Looked up from germline, CDR1 is EGSNGY and CDR2 is YDSYNSKV. CDR3 in amino acids: CAPWDGPSRLKLF. The CDR3, as DNA: TGTGCCCCCTGGGACGGGCCGTCCCGATTGAAACTCTTT.

This clone was detected ten times or more. The protein that TCRdb holds for this DNA derives from a much larger clone and differs from the translated DNA at residue 3, which likely indicates a read error; the protein shown here is translated from the DNA. The CDR3 DNA follows: TGTGCCGCCTGGGATAGGCACGAGAAACTCTTT. Protein product: CAAWDRHEKLF. The rearrangement links TRGV8 to TRGJ1 or TRGJ2. The J gene comes from matching the DNA to germline here; TCRdb lacks it. This CDR3 has 11 amino acids. Per germline, CDR1 VENAVY and CDR2 YDSYNSRV.